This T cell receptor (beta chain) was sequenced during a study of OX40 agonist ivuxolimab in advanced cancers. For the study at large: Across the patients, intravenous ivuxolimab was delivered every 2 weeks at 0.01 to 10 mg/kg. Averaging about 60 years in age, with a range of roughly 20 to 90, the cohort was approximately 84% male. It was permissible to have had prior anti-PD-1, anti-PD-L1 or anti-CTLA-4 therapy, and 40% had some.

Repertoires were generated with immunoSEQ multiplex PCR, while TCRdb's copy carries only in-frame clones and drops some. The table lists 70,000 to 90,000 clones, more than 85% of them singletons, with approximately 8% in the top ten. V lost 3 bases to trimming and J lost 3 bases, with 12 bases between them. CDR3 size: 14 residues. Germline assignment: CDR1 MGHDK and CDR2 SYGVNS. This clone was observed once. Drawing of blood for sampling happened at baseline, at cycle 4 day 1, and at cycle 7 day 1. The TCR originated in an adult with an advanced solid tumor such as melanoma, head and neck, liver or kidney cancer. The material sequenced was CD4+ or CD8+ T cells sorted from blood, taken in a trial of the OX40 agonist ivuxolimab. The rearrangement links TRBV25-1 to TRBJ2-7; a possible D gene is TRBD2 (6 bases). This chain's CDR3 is CASSEGGGFYEQYF. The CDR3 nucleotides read TGTGCCAGCAGTGAGGGGGGAGGTTTCTACGAGCAGTACTTC.